Below, 11 T cell receptor beta chains from the same sample are listed, as sequenced in a study of blood T cell repertoires in COVID-19 (dated by TCRdb to 2020 to 2021). The library came from the immunoSEQ multiplex PCR assay. TCRdb stores this immuneACCESS table with in-frame sequences only. Part of the clones is absent; in the studies checked, under half of the shortfall reflects unresolved V genes, and no reason is known for the rest. Counted in this sample were roughly 290,000 clones; approximately 90% of them appeared once. The ten largest clones capture around 0.84% of the sample. The sample comprised peripheral blood. Every receptor here comes from a man aged 25 to 40 with acute or convalescent COVID-19.

In its sample, this clone was seen once. V gene TRBV6-5 combines with J gene TRBJ1-1, with D possibly matching TRBD1 (6 bases). Trimming took 6 bases from V and 5 from J, leaving 16 bases between them. Germline V gives CDR1 MNHEY, CDR2 SVGAGI. The CDR3 runs 14 residues. In DNA form, the CDR3 reads TGTGCCAGCAGGGGACAAGGAAAGGCGACTGAAGCTTTCTTT. Its translation is CASRGQGKATEAFF.

V and J are TRBV5-6 and TRBJ2-7, with TRBD2 as a possible D gene (6 bases). Trimming stripped 4 bases from V and 2 bases from J, with 10 bases between. The CDR3 sequence is 13 residues long. Germline V gene sequence: CDR1 SGHDT, CDR2 YYEEEE. The CDR3 DNA is TGTGCCAGCAGCACCCCGGGAGCCTACGAGCAGTACTTC. Its translation: CASSTPGAYEQYF.

The rearrangement links TRBV6-5 to TRBJ2-7; 9 bases align to TRBD1. Germline V lookup: CDR1 MNHEY, CDR2 SVGAGI. V lost 7 bases to trimming and J lost 5 bases; unmatched junction nucleotides: 9. The CDR3 runs 14 residues. As DNA, the CDR3 is TGTGCCAGCACCCCGGGGGACAGGGTCGACGAGCAGTACTTC. It translates to CASTPGDRVDEQYF.

This chain links TRBV3-1 (or the pseudogene TRBV3-2) with TRBJ2-5, with 8 bases matching TRBD2. The germline CDR1 and CDR2 sequences are LGHDT and YNNKEL (reference sequence). This CDR3 region has 14 residues. With 7 bases clipped from V and 0 bases from J, the junction kept 4 bases outside the gene matches. The CDR3 loop is CASTRGGYQETQYF. DNA of the CDR3: TGTGCCAGCACTCGCGGGGGGTACCAAGAGACCCAGTACTTC.

The genes are TRBV5-1 and TRBJ1-1, with TRBD1 matching over 10 bases. The CDR3 is 17 residues long. The V gene end was trimmed by 4 bases and the J gene end by 3 bases; junction bases not matched to a gene: 12. CDR1 SGHRS and CDR2 YFSETQ come from the germline V gene. Here the CDR3 reads CASSAGQGLQRDTEAFF. DNA for the CDR3: TGCGCCAGCAGCGCGGGACAGGGGCTACAAAGGGACACTGAAGCTTTCTTT.

The genes are TRBV7-9 and TRBJ2-7, with a weak D call TRBD1 (5 bases). Germline V CDR1 and CDR2: SEHNR, FQNEAQ (reference sequence). The germline V and J ends were trimmed by 4 bases and 5 bases, with 18 bases remaining between them. The CDR3 covers 15 residues. The CDR3 sequence is CASSWPGRGEDEQYF. The CDR3 region has the DNA TGTGCCAGCAGCTGGCCAGGAAGGGGCGAAGACGAGCAGTACTTC.

J is TRBJ2-7 and V is TRBV5-4, with a tentative D call TRBD2 (6 bases). Germline CDR1 reads SGHNT; CDR2 reads YYREEE (reference sequence). There are 15 residues in the CDR3. Trimming pared 5 bases from V and 3 bases from J, leaving 18 bases between. In DNA form, the CDR3 reads TGTGCCAGCAGAATGGGGATAGGACTATTCTACGAGCAGTACTTC. Its protein product is CASRMGIGLFYEQYF.

The rearrangement links TRBV5-4 to TRBJ2-2, with D perhaps TRBD2 (5 bases). Germline CDR1 is SGHNT and CDR2 is YYREEE (reference sequence). V was cut by 0 bases and J by 5 bases, with 14 bases left in between. The length of the CDR3 is 16 residues. The CDR3 protein is CASSLGILASTGELFF. The DNA of the CDR3 is TGTGCCAGCAGCTTGGGGATTCTAGCTAGTACCGGGGAGCTGTTTTTT. The variable domain in full, completed from reference TRBV5-4 and TRBJ2-2, reads ETGVTQSPTHLIKTRGQQVTLRCSSQSGHNTVSWYQQALGQGPQFIFQYYREEENGRGNFPPRFSGLQFPNYSSELNVNALELDDSALYLCASSLGILASTGELFFGEGSRLTVL.

The chain combines TRBV6-5 with TRBJ1-4, with unresolved D. The CDR3 is made up of 12 amino acids. The germline V gene has CDR1 MNHEY and CDR2 SVGAGI. V lost 6 bases to trimming and J lost 8 bases, with 10 bases between them. The CDR3 nucleotides are TGTGCCAGCAGGTCGGTCGGGGAAAAACTGTTTTTT. Translating gives CASRSVGEKLFF.

The J gene is TRBJ2-7, the V gene TRBV28; 7 positions match TRBD1. Germline CDR1 MDHEN, CDR2 SYDVKM. With V trimmed by 3 bases and J by 4 bases, 9 bases remained unmatched. This CDR3 has 15 residues. The CDR3 nucleotides read TGTGCCAGCAGTTTTTTGACAGGGCAGTCTTACGAGCAGTACTTC. This gives the protein CASSFLTGQSYEQYF.

The V gene is TRBV2, the J gene TRBJ1-4, with unresolved D. The germline CDR1 and CDR2 sequences are SNHLY and FYNNEI. This CDR3 contains 14 residues. V lost 3 bases, J lost 8 bases, and 13 bases lay in between. The CDR3 spells CASSEAGWVEKLFF. CDR3 bases: TGTGCCAGCAGTGAGGCAGGATGGGTGGAAAAACTGTTTTTT. The whole variable domain, remainder taken from reference TRBV2 and TRBJ1-4, is EPEVTQTPSHQVTQMGQEVILRCVPISNHLYFYWYRQILGQKVEFLVSFYNNEISEKSEIFDDQFSVERPDGSNFTLKIRSTKLEDSAMYFCASSEAGWVEKLFFGSGTQLSVL.